Sequencing of this T cell receptor (beta chain) was carried out in a study of Ad26.COV2.S vaccination and SARS-CoV-2 variants. To note about this clone: The antigen remains undetermined.

Only in-frame clones appear in the TCRdb table, and some are missing; sequencing was by immunoSEQ multiplex PCR. This sample yields about 460,000 clones, of which about nine tenths are seen a single time; 1.7% belongs to the top ten. Study conclusions and caveats: Ad26.COV2.S recipients had broader spike-specific TCRs (P = 0.0014).

The ends were cut back, 0 bases at V and 1 base at J, with 13 bases in the middle. Germline-derived CDR1 and CDR2 are SGHDN and FVKESK. The length of the CDR3 is 17 residues. The treatment here: approximately 18 received Ad26.COV2.S at low or high dose, single or two shots; 5 received placebo; per-sample allocation not given. Sampling occurred on day 63 after the first vaccine or placebo injection. The TCR was taken from a person between 18 and 65 years old who received the Ad26.COV2.S COVID-19 vaccine or a placebo. The gene calls are TRBV14 and TRBJ1-3; a weak D match, TRBD1 (5 bases). Sequencing used peripheral blood, obtained in a trial of Ad26.COV2.S vaccine versus placebo. In DNA form, the CDR3 reads TGTGCCAGCAGCCAAGAACCAGGGTATTCGTCTGGAAACACCATATATTTT. Translation gives CASSQEPGYSSGNTIYF.